The 14 T cell receptor beta chains below come from one sample, sequenced in a study of T cell responses to AZD1222 COVID-19 vaccine. Profiled with immunoSEQ multiplex PCR; TCRdb holds only in-frame clones, not every one. The sample holds about 130,000 clones, approximately 93% seen once. Sequenced here: peripheral blood, sampled on day 0 of AZD1222 vaccination. These receptors were collected from an adult in good health.

The chain employs TRBV25-1 and TRBJ2-5, with D possibly matching TRBD2 (5 bases). The CDR3 consists of 13 residues. V shed 3 bases and J shed 5 bases, with 10 bases lying between them. Per germline, CDR1 MGHDK and CDR2 SYGVNS. The DNA of the CDR3 is TGTGCCAGCAGTGATTTCGGGGTCGAGACCCAGTACTTC. This sequence encodes CASSDFGVETQYF.

The chain employs TRBV6-5 and TRBJ2-3; D remains unclear. The CDR3 is made up of 14 amino acids. V shed 11 bases and J shed 0 bases, with 15 bases lying between them. Germline V gene data show CDR1 as MNHEY and CDR2 as SVGAGI. CDR3 residues: CAGKATTSTDTQYF. CDR3 coding DNA: TGTGCCGGCAAGGCCACAACAAGCACAGATACGCAGTATTTT.

The chain is built from TRBV2 and TRBJ2-7; weak D call: TRBD1 (5 bases). Looked up from germline, CDR1 is SNHLY and CDR2 is FYNNEI. This CDR3 has 12 residues. Trimming took off 6 bases at V and 2 bases at J, with 8 bases between the two ends. CDR3 bases: TGTGCCAGCAGCTACAGGACCTACGAGCAGTACTTC. Encoded protein: CASSYRTYEQYF.

This rearrangement joins TRBV28 to TRBJ2-7, with D possibly called TRBD1 or TRBD2 (5 bases each). The CDR3 has 15 residues. V gave up 6 bases and J gave up 3 bases, with 18 bases separating them. Germline CDR1 is MDHEN and CDR2 is SYDVKM. CDR3: CASSTAGTTNYEQYF. CDR3 DNA: TGTGCCAGCAGCACCGCCGGGACCACAAACTACGAGCAGTACTTC.

V and J are TRBV29-1 and TRBJ1-3; D is perhaps TRBD1 (5 bases). V was pared by 7 bases and J by 4 bases, with 8 bases between. Germline CDR1 is SQVTM and CDR2 is ANQGSEA. This CDR3 has 11 amino acids. The CDR3, as DNA: TGCAGCGCTGGGGCAGGAAACACCATATATTTT. Translation gives CSAGAGNTIYF.

The chain has TRBV12-3 or TRBV12-4 and TRBJ1-1, with 8 bases lining up with TRBD1. Trimming took 7 bases from V and 4 from J; bases not matched to a gene: 5. The CDR3 covers 13 residues. CDR3 nucleotide sequence: TGTGCCAGCACCGCCGGACAGGGCACTGAAGCTTTCTTT. Encoded protein: CASTAGQGTEAFF.

This sequence joins TRBV28 and TRBJ1-5; the D is unclear. The CDR3 loop spans 13 amino acids. The V and J ends lost 7 bases and 6 bases respectively, with 13 bases between them. In germline, CDR1 is MDHEN, CDR2 SYDVKM. The CDR3 is CASKPPGGQPQHF. The CDR3 DNA sequence: TGTGCCAGCAAACCCCCCGGAGGTCAGCCCCAGCATTTT.

The chain employs TRBV5-5 and TRBJ2-7, with D hard to call. The length of the CDR3 is 13 residues. The germline gives CDR1 SGHKS, CDR2 YYEKEE (reference sequence). The V end was cut by 0 bases, the J end by 2 bases, with 6 bases between. CDR3: CASSLGRTYEQYF. For the CDR3, the DNA is TGTGCCAGCAGCTTGGGGCGGACCTACGAGCAGTACTTC.

This clone was seen a few times. The chain uses TRBV30 and TRBJ1-6; TRBD1 agrees at 7 bases. This CDR3 comprises 14 residues. The J segment lost 8 bases and the V segment lost 3 bases, leaving 7 bases of the junction unmatched. Germline assignment: CDR1 GTSNPN and CDR2 SVGIG (reference sequence). CDR3 protein: CAWRRQGDDSPLHF. DNA of the CDR3: TGTGCCTGGAGAAGACAGGGAGACGATTCACCCCTCCACTTT.

J is TRBJ1-1 and V is TRBV7-2; TRBD1 might be the D (6 bases). The CDR3 spans 15 residues. CDR1 and CDR2 from the germline V gene are SGHTA and FQGNSA. The V gene lost 3 bases and the J gene lost 1 base, with 12 bases spanning the gap. The CDR3 protein is CASSLQTGTNTEAFF. The CDR3 coding sequence is TGTGCCAGCAGCTTGCAGACAGGTACGAACACTGAAGCTTTCTTT.

V gene TRBV28 combines with J gene TRBJ2-3; the D gene could be TRBD1 or TRBD2 (5 bases each). Germline CDR1 MDHEN, CDR2 SYDVKM. V was shortened by 8 bases and J by 5 bases, with 17 bases between the two germline ends. This CDR3 contains 14 residues. The CDR3 DNA sequence: TGTGCCAGCGCTGGGACGGGACCCGGAGATACGCAGTATTTT. Translated, it gives CASAGTGPGDTQYF.

The chain is built from TRBV7-2 and TRBJ1-2; TRBD1 aligns across 10 bases. Germline V CDR1 and CDR2: SGHTA, FQGNSA. The CDR3 extends over 14 amino acids. V gave up 5 bases and J gave up 4 bases; unmatched junction bases: 4. Written as DNA, the CDR3 is TGTGCCAGCAGCGTGGACAGGGGGGGCTATGGCTACACCTTC. This encodes CASSVDRGGYGYTF. The full variable domain, rest sourced from reference TRBV7-2 and TRBJ1-2, is GAGVSQSPSNKVTEKGKDVELRCDPISGHTALYWYRQSLGQGLEFLIYFQGNSAPDKSGLPSDRFSAERTGGSVSTLTIQRTQQEDSAVYLCASSVDRGGYGYTFGSGTRLTVV.

This sequence joins TRBV27 and TRBJ2-5, with D perhaps TRBD2 (5 bases). This CDR3 spans 12 amino acids. Germline V gene sequence: CDR1 MNHEY, CDR2 SMNVEV (reference sequence). The V and J ends lost 4 bases and 5 bases respectively, with 8 bases between them. The CDR3 DNA is TGTGCCAGCAGTTATACGGGGGAGACCCAGTACTTC. Amino acids: CASSYTGETQYF.

The chain recombines TRBV29-1 with TRBJ1-1, with unresolved D. CDR3 length equals 13 residues. Trimming stripped 4 bases from V and 1 base from J, with 10 bases between. CDR1 and CDR2 (germline): SQVTM, ANQGSEA. The CDR3 DNA follows: TGCAGCGTTGGCCACGACCCGAACACTGAAGCTTTCTTT. Amino acid sequence: CSVGHDPNTEAFF. Full variable domain (outside the CDR3, taken from reference TRBV29-1 and TRBJ1-1): SAVISQKPSRDICQRGTSLTIQCQVDSQVTMMFWYRQQPGQSLTLIATANQGSEATYESGFVIDKFPISRPNLTFSTLTVSNMSPEDSSIYLCSVGHDPNTEAFFGQGTRLTVV.